A selection of T cell receptor beta chains follows, all from one sample in a study of T cell changes during pregnancy in multiple sclerosis. The data were produced by immunoSEQ multiplex PCR, yet TCRdb's version contains in-frame clones alone and is incomplete. The top ten clones hold around 0.37% of a sample with tens of thousands of clones, approximately 94% of them seen once. The material sequenced was CD4+ T cells from peripheral blood mononuclear cells, taken in the second trimester of pregnancy. All receptors derive from a female donor with multiple sclerosis, enrolled in a pregnancy study. CDR3s leave out the opening cysteine and the closing phenylalanine or tryptophan.

TRBV4-1,TRBJ1-4,ASSQEGTIKQEKLF
TRBV10-3,TRBJ1-2,AISPSLTGGYGYT
TRBV6-5,TRBJ2-7,ASSYPGQGTYEQY
TRBV7-2,TRBJ1-2,ASSLGRGTEDYGYT
TRBV5-1,TRBJ2-2,ASSLGHYTGELF
TRBV7-9,TRBJ2-4,ASSLVGGAGAKNIQY
TRBV19,TRBJ2-7,ASSASAVSYEQY
TRBV5-1,TRBJ2-7,ASSLGAGRAYEQY
TRBV27,TRBJ2-1,ASSPVSGDEQF
TRBV7-3,TRBJ2-7,ASSPDGLAGDEQY
TRBV30,TRBJ2-2,AWSLTDRDAGELF
TRBV29-1,TRBJ2-3,SARTGSTDTQY
TRBV29-1,TRBJ2-5,SVEIGTGVGETQY
TRBV11-2,TRBJ2-2,ASSLLGNTGELF
TRBV5-5,TRBJ2-6,ASSLVSTGSSGANVLT
TRBV12-5,TRBJ2-2,ASGWRGGRIGELF
TRBV7-2,TRBJ2-1,ASSLSRDYNEQF
TRBV10-3,TRBJ2-7,AISEGLHSYEQY
TRBV5-1,TRBJ1-2,ASSLESGAAKYYT
TRBV11-2,TRBJ2-2,ASSLVRLGQGAVGELF
TRBV6-6,TRBJ1-5,ASSFRQGEGNQPQH
TRBV11-2,TRBJ2-1,ASSLGRTPRGEQF
TRBV18,TRBJ1-1,ASSPEGRENTEAF
TRBV7-3,TRBJ2-3,ASSAGTSGRGTDTQY
TRBV6-5,TRBJ2-1,ASRRGYNEQF
TRBV5-4,TRBJ2-2,ASSLEPLAGGGELF
TRBV10-1,TRBJ1-2,ASSESPGQGRNYGYT
TRBV14,TRBJ2-1,ASSPRGDGGFYNEQF
TRBV6-6,TRBJ2-1,ASAQGRYNEQF
TRBV7-3,TRBJ2-3,ASSRLAGSTDTQY
TRBV4-1,TRBJ1-2,ASSQIGPGVDYGYT
TRBV6-1,TRBJ2-7,ASSARDGEQY
TRBV2,TRBJ2-7,ASSYSYEQY
TRBV5-1,TRBJ2-1,ASSLSQGPYNEQF
TRBV7-9,TRBJ2-5,ASSLGLAEKTQY
TRBV10-3,TRBJ2-7,AISDSGLAYEQY
TRBV5-4,TRBJ1-2,ASSNRDRVGYT
TRBV12-2,TRBJ1-1,ASRFGQGLTKLNTEAF
TRBV29-1,TRBJ2-1,SSRSSSYNEQF
TRBV29-1,TRBJ2-7,SGADSYEQY
TRBV2,TRBJ2-7,ASSDYYEQY
TRBV2,TRBJ2-2,ASSESLTTGELF
TRBV6-4,TRBJ2-7,ASPAGQTYEQY
TRBV7-2,TRBJ2-7,ASRRTASYEQY
TRBV5-8,TRBJ1-5,ASSVINQPQH
TRBV5-4,TRBJ1-5,ASSLGPRGNQPQH
TRBV5-1,TRBJ2-2,ASSSDRNTGELF
TRBV5-3,TRBJ1-2,ARSFRRSYGYT
TRBV5-1,TRBJ2-5,ASSLDGGKTQY
TRBV9,TRBJ1-3,ASSGRDRTKDSGNTIY
TRBV28,TRBJ1-5,ASRPRTGSAQPQH
TRBV7-9,TRBJ1-4,ASSQTTGLSGLEKLF
TRBV10-2,TRBJ2-3,ASSETGGRYTQY